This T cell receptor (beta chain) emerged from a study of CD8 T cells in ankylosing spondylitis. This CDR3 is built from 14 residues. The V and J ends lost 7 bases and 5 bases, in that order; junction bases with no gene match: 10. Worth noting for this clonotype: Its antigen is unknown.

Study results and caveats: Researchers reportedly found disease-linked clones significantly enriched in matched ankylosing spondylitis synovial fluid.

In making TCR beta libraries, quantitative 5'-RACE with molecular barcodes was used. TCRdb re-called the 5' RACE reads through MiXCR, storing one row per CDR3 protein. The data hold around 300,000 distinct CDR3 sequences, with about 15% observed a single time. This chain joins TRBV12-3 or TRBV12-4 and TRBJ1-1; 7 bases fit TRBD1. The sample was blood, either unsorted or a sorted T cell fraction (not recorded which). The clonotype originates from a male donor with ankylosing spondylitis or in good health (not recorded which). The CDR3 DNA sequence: TGTGCCAGCATTATAAGGGGGCGGGAGACTGAAGCTTTCTTT. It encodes CASIIRGRETEAFF.